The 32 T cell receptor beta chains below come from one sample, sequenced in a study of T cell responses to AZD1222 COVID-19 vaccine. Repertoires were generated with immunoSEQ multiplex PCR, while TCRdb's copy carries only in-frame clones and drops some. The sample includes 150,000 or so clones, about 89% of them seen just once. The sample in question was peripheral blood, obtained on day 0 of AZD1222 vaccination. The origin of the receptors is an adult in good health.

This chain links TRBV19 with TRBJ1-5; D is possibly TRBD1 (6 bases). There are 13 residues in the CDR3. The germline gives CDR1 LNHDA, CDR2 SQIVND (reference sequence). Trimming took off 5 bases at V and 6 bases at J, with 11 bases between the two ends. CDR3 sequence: CASSLQGRQPQHF. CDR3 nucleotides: TGTGCCAGTAGTTTACAGGGACGTCAGCCCCAGCATTTT.

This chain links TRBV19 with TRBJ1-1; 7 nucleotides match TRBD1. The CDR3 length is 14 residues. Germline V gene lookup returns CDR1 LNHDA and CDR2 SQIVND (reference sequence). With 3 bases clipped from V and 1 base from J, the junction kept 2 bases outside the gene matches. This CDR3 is CASSMPGGNTEAFF. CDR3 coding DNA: TGTGCCAGTAGTATGCCAGGGGGGAACACTGAAGCTTTCTTT.

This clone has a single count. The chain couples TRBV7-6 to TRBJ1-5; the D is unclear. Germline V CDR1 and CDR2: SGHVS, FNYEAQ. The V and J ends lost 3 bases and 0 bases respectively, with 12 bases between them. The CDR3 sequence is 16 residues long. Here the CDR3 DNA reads TGTGCCAGCAGCTTCAAGGGCTCCTATAGCAATCAGCCCCAGCATTTT. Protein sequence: CASSFKGSYSNQPQHF.

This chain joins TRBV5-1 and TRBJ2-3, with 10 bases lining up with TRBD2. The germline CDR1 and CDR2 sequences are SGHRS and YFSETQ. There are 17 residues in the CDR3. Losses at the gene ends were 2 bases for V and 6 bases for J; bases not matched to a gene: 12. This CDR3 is CASSFASGSPLRDTQYF. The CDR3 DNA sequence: TGCGCCAGCAGCTTCGCTAGCGGGAGCCCGCTGCGGGATACGCAGTATTTT.

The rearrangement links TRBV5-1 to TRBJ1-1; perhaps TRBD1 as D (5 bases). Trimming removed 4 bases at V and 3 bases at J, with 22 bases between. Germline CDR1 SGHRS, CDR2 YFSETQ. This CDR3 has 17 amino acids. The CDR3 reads CASSPGRILTGDTEAFF. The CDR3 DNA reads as TGCGCCAGCAGCCCGGGACGGATACTTACCGGGGACACTGAAGCTTTCTTT.

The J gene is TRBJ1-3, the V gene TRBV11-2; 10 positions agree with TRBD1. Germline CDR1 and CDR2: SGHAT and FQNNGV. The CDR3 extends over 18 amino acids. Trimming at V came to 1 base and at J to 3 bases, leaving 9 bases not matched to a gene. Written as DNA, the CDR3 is TGTGCCAGCAGCTTAGGCCCCGGGACAGGGGCATTTGGAAACACCATATATTTT. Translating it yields CASSLGPGTGAFGNTIYF.

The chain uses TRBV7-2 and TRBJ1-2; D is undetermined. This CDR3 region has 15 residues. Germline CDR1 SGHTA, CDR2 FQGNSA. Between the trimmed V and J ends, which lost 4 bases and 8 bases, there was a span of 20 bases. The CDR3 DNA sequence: TGTGCCAGCAGCTCCGGTAGGGCGGGTTCCGGAGGCTACACCTTC. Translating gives CASSSGRAGSGGYTF.

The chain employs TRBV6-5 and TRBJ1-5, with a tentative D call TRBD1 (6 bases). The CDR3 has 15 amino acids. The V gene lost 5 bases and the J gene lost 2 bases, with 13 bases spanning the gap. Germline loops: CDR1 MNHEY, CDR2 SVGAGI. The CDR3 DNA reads TGTGCCAGCAGTAAACAGGGTTTAGGCAATCAGCCCCAGCATTTT. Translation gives CASSKQGLGNQPQHF.

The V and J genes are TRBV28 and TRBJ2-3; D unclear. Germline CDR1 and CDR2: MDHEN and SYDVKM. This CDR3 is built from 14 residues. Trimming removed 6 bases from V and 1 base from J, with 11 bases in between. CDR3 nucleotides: TGTGCCAGCAGGGTGGGTCCAGGCACAGATACGCAGTATTTT. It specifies CASRVGPGTDTQYF.

The CDR3 sequence is CASSQEWLGQGTYTDTQYF. As DNA, the CDR3 is TGCGCCAGCAGCCAAGAATGGTTAGGGCAAGGGACTTACACAGATACGCAGTATTTT. The chain recombines TRBV4-3 with TRBJ2-3, with D tentatively TRBD2 (6 bases). Trimming left V 0 bases short and J 2 bases short, with 21 bases between. This CDR3 comprises 19 residues. CDR1 and CDR2 (germline): LGHNA, YSLEER.

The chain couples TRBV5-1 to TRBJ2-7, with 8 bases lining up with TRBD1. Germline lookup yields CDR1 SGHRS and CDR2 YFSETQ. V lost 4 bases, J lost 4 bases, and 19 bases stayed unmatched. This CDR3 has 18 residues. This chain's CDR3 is CASSPAITPGGERYEQYF. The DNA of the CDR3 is TGCGCCAGCAGCCCCGCTATAACCCCAGGGGGCGAAAGGTACGAGCAGTACTTC. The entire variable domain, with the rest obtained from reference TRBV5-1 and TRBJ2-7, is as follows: KAGVTQTPRYLIKTRGQQVTLSCSPISGHRSVSWYQQTPGQGLQFLFEYFSETQRNKGNFPGRFSGRQFSNSRSEMNVSTLELGDSALYLCASSPAITPGGERYEQYFGPGTRLTVT.

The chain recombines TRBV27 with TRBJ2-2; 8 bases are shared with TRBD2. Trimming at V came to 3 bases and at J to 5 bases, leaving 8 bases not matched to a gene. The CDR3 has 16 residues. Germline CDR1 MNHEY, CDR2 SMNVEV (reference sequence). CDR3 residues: CASSLGAGGYTGELFF. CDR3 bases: TGTGCCAGCAGTTTGGGGGCGGGAGGTTATACCGGGGAGCTGTTTTTT.

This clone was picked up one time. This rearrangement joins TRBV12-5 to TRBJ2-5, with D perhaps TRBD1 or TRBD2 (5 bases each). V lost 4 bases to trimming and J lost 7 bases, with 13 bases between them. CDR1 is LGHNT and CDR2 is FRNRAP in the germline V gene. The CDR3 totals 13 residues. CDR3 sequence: CASGWGPSGTQYF. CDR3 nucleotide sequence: TGTGCTAGTGGTTGGGGACCTTCCGGGACCCAGTACTTC.

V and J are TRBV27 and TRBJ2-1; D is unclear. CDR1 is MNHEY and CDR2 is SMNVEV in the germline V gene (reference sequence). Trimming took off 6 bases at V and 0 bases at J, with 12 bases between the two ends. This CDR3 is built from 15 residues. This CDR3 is CASSKTLLSYNEQFF. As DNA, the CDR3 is TGTGCCAGCAGCAAGACCCTACTCTCCTACAATGAGCAGTTCTTC.

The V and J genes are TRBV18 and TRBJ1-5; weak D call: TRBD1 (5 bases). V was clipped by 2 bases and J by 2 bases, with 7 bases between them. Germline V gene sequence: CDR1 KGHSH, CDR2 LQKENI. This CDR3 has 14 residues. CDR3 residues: CASSPGGGNQPQHF. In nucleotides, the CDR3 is TGTGCCAGCTCACCAGGGGGGGGCAATCAGCCCCAGCATTTT. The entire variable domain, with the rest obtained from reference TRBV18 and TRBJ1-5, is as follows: NAGVMQNPRHLVRRRGQEARLRCSPMKGHSHVYWYRQLPEEGLKFMVYLQKENIIDESGMPKERFSAEFPKEGPSILRIQQVVRGDSAAYFCASSPGGGNQPQHFGDGTRLSIL.

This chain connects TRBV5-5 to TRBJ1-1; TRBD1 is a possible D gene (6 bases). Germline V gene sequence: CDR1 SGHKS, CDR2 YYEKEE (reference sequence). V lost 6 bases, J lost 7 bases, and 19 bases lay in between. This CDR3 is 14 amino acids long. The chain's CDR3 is CASTGQPLMGEAFF. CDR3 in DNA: TGTGCCAGCACAGGACAGCCGTTGATGGGTGAAGCTTTCTTT.

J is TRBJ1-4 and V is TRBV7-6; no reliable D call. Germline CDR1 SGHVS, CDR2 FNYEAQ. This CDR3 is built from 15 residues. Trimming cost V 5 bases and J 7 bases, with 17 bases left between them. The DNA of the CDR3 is TGTGCCAGCAGCCCCGAGGGCGGGCTCACTGAAAAACTGTTTTTT. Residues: CASSPEGGLTEKLFF. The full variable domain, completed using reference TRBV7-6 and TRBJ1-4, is GAGVSQSPRYKVTKRGQDVALRCDPISGHVSLYWYRQALGQGPEFLTYFNYEAQQDKSGLPNDRFSAERPEGSISTLTIQRTEQRDSAMYRCASSPEGGLTEKLFFGSGTQLSVL.

The CDR3 DNA sequence: TGCGCCAGCAGCAGGCCCGGGACAGGGGATAGAAAACTGTTTTTT. Its translation: CASSRPGTGDRKLFF. The chain has TRBV4-3 and TRBJ1-4; 10 bases are a match to TRBD1. This CDR3 contains 15 residues. Germline trimming cut 5 bases from V and 10 bases from J; bases unmatched to any gene: 10. The germline V gene encodes CDR1 LGHNA and CDR2 YSLEER.

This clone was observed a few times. The CDR3 coding sequence is TGTGCCAGCAGTTTATCACCTCGCCTGGGATCTGGAAACACCATATATTTT. Its protein is CASSLSPRLGSGNTIYF. V and J are TRBV27 and TRBJ1-3; D remains unclear. Germline CDR1 reads MNHEY; CDR2 reads SMNVEV (reference sequence). The CDR3 consists of 17 residues. V lost 0 bases and J 1 base, leaving 13 bases between the germline ends.

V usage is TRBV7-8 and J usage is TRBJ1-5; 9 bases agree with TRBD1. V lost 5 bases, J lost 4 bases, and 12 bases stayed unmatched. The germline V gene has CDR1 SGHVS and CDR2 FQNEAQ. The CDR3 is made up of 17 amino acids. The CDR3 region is CASSREGTGWRNQPQHF. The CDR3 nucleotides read TGTGCCAGCAGCCGGGAAGGGACAGGGTGGAGGAATCAGCCCCAGCATTTT.

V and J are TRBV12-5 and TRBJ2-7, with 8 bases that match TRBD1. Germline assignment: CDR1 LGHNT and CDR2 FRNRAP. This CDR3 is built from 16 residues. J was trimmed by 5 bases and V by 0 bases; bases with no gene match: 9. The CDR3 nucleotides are TGTGCTAGTGGTTTGGTAAAGGCAGGGGGCGTAAACGAGCAGTACTTC. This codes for CASGLVKAGGVNEQYF.

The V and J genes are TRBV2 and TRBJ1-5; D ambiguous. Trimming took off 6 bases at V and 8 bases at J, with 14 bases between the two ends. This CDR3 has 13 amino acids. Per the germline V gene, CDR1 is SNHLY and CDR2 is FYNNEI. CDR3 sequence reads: CASSFRIFEPQHF. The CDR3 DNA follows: TGTGCCAGCAGCTTCAGGATTTTTGAGCCCCAGCATTTT.

CDR3 sequence reads: CASTNFGYGYTF. The CDR3 DNA reads TGTGCCAGCACAAACTTTGGCTATGGCTACACCTTC. V usage is TRBV6-5 and J usage is TRBJ1-2; D is unclear. From germline, CDR1 is MNHEY and CDR2 SVGAGI. Trimming cost V 7 bases and J 4 bases, with 10 bases left between them. The CDR3 length is 12 residues.

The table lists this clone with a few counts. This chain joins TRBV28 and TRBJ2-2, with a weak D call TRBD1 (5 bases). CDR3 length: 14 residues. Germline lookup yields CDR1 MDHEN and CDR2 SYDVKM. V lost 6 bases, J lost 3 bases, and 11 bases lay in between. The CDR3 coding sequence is TGTGCCAGCAGAGCGCCACAGGACACCGGGGAGCTGTTTTTT. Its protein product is CASRAPQDTGELFF.

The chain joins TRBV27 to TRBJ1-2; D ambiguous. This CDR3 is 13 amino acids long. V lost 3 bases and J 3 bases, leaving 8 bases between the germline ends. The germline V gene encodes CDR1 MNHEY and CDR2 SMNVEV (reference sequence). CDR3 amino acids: CASSFGGYYGYTF. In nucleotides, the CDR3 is TGTGCCAGCAGTTTTGGAGGATACTATGGCTACACCTTC.

This CDR3 reads CASSSAGLAGAPGELFF. DNA of the CDR3: TGTGCCAGCAGCTCCGCCGGGCTAGCGGGAGCCCCCGGGGAGCTGTTTTTT. This rearrangement joins TRBV7-2 to TRBJ2-2, with TRBD2 identical over 10 bases. The V and J ends lost 4 bases and 6 bases, in that order; junction bases with no gene match: 11. This CDR3 has 17 residues. The germline V gene encodes CDR1 SGHTA and CDR2 FQGNSA.

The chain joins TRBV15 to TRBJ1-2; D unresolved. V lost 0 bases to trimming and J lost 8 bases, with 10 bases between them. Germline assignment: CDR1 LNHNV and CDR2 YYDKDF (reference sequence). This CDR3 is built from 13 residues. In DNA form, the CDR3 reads TGTGCCACCAGCAGAGATCAGGCATTCGGCTACACCTTC. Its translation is CATSRDQAFGYTF.

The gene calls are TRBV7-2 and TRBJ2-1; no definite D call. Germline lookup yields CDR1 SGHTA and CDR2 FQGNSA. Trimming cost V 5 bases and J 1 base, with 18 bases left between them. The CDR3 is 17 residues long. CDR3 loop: CASSTTRARRSYNEQFF. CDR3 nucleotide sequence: TGTGCCAGCAGCACCACCCGGGCCAGGAGATCCTACAATGAGCAGTTCTTC.

CDR3 nucleotide sequence: TGCGCCAGCAGCCCCCGGGGTACCTACGAGCAGTACTTC. Translating it yields CASSPRGTYEQYF. The chain couples TRBV5-1 to TRBJ2-7, with D perhaps matching TRBD2 (5 bases). The germline gives CDR1 SGHRS, CDR2 YFSETQ. CDR3 size: 13 residues. V lost 4 bases, J lost 2 bases, and 10 bases lay in between.

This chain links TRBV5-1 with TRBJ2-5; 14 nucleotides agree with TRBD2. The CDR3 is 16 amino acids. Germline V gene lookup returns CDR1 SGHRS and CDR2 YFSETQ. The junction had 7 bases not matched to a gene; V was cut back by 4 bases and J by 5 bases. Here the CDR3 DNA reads TGCGCCAGCAGCCCGGGACTAGCGGGAGTGGGGGAGACCCAGTACTTC. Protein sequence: CASSPGLAGVGETQYF.

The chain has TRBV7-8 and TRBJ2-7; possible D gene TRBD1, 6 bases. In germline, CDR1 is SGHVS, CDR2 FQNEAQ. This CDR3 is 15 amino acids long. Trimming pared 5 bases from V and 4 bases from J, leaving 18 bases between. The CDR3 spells CASSLGPGQRYEQYF. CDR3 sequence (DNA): TGTGCCAGCAGCCTTGGTCCCGGACAGAGGTACGAGCAGTACTTC.

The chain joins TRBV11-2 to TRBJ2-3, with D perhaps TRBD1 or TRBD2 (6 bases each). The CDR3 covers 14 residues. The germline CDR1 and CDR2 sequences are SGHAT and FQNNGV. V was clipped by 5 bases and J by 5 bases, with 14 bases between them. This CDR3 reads CASSPSRGLDTQYF. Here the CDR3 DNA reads TGTGCCAGCAGCCCGAGTCGGGGGCTAGATACGCAGTATTTT.